The present T cell receptor beta chain was sequenced within a study of cytomegalovirus exposure and HLA in healthy donors. General observations from the study: CMV serostatus stood as the only immune exposure information on hand. Sequencing had likely introduced a cluster of highly shared sequence variants as an artifact.

PCR primers comprised 60 Vbeta and 13 Jbeta primers. Original methodology: A later analysis counted 65 million to 90 million unique TCR beta chains, some 10 million shared. Repertoires were generated with immunoSEQ multiplex PCR, while TCRdb's copy carries only in-frame clones and drops some. V and J calls and clone size come straight from that table; D and trimming were deduced from the DNA. The sample yields approximately 120,000 clones, 76% seen once. To note about this clone: The antigen remains undetermined.

Germline V gives CDR1 MGHRA, CDR2 YSYEKL. The V end was cut by 6 bases, the J end by 6 bases, with 17 bases between. CDR3 length equals 14 residues. The sequenced sample was PBMCs. The receptor was isolated from a woman in her 50s in good health and CMV-seropositive. The chain joins TRBV4-1 to TRBJ1-2; D possibly corresponds to TRBD1 (5 bases). The DNA of the CDR3 is TGCGCCAGCAGGGCGGCAGGGTATGAAGATGGCTACACCTTC. This codes for CASRAAGYEDGYTF.